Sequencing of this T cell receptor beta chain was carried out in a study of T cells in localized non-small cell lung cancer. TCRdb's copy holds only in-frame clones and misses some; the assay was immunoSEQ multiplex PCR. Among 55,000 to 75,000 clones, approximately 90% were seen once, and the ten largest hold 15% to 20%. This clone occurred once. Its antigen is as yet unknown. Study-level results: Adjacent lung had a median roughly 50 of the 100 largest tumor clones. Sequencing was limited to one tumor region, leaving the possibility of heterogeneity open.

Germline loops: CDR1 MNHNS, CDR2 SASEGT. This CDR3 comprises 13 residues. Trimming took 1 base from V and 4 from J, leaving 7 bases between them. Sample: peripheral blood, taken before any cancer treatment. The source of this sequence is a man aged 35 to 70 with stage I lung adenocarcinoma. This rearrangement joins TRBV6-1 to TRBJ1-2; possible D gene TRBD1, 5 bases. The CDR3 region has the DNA TGTGCCAGCAGTGAAGGAGGGACCTATGGCTACACCTTC. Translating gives CASSEGGTYGYTF.